The 20 T cell receptor beta chains reported below all come from one sample, sequenced in a study of blood T cells in healthy people across ages. A second PCR, run for roughly 7 to 11 cycles, used a sample-barcoded 5' primer plus a J-beta primer mix. One entry per CDR3 protein, called by TCRdb with MiXCR from the 5' RACE reads. Of around 1.5 million distinct CDR3 sequences in the sample, 42% were seen once. Sequenced: blood. Receptor source: a woman in her late teens or twenties in good health.

There are a few counts of this clonotype. V is TRBV29-1 and J is TRBJ2-2, with TRBD2 identical over 9 bases. Germline CDR1 is SQVTM and CDR2 is ANQGSEA. V dropped 5 bases and J dropped 1; count of bases not matched to a gene: 2. The length of the CDR3 is 14 residues. The CDR3, as DNA: TGCAGCGTTAAGACTAGCGGGAACACCGGGGAGCTGTTTTTT. It is translated as CSVKTSGNTGELFF.

V and J are TRBV6-5 and TRBJ1-1; a possible D gene is TRBD1 (5 bases). CDR1 MNHEY and CDR2 SVGAGI come from the germline V gene. Trimming pared 5 bases from V and 1 base from J, leaving 11 bases between. The CDR3 consists of 14 residues. The CDR3 nucleotides are TGTGCCAGCAGTGTGGACACCTCGAACACTGAAGCTTTCTTT. Its translation: CASSVDTSNTEAFF.

The chain has TRBV13 and TRBJ2-3; 7 bases fit TRBD2. The germline V gene encodes CDR1 PRHDT and CDR2 FYEKMQ (reference sequence). The CDR3 covers 15 residues. The V gene end was trimmed by 2 bases and the J gene end by 6 bases; junction bases not matched to a gene: 8. The CDR3 DNA sequence: TGTGCCAGCAGCTTAACAGCGGGGCCAGGGGATACGCAGTATTTT. This gives the protein CASSLTAGPGDTQYF.

This clonotype was counted between two and nine times. J is TRBJ2-3 and V is TRBV7-8; 10 bases agree with TRBD2. This CDR3 is 16 amino acids long. CDR1 and CDR2 from the germline V gene are SGHVS and FQNEAQ. V shed 5 bases and J 4 bases; nucleotides not matched to a gene: 9. The CDR3 region has the DNA TGTGCCAGCAGCCTTACAGCGGGAGGGATCGCAGATACGCAGTATTTT. Its translation: CASSLTAGGIADTQYF.

The rearrangement joins TRBV28 to TRBJ2-4; no clear D gene. TRBJ2-7 explains the end of the DNA better; the J call may be wrong. Germline assignment: CDR1 MDHEN and CDR2 SYDVKM. The CDR3 contains 10 residues. The CDR3 here is CATLGPEQYF. Written as DNA, the CDR3 is TGTGCCACCCTGGGTCCCGAGCAGTACTTC.

This rearrangement joins TRBV6-6 to TRBJ2-1, with 7 bases aligning to TRBD2. CDR3 length: 12 residues. Germline-derived CDR1 and CDR2 are MNHNY and SVGAGI (reference sequence). Trimming took 8 bases from V and 3 from J; bases not matched to a gene: 1. The CDR3 region has the DNA TGTGCCAGCGGGACTAACTACAATGAGCAGTTCTTC. Amino acids: CASGTNYNEQFF.

The J gene is TRBJ1-2, the V gene TRBV27; D perhaps matches TRBD1 (6 bases). V gave up 5 bases and J gave up 0 bases, with 16 bases separating them. The CDR3 is made up of 16 amino acids. The V gene's germline CDR1 is MNHEY and CDR2 SMNVEV (reference sequence). The CDR3 region has the DNA TGTGCCAGCAGTCTAAGCAGGGGCCCAGCTAACTATGGCTACACCTTC. It specifies CASSLSRGPANYGYTF.

The chain joins TRBV9 to TRBJ2-7; 9 bases are shared with TRBD2. CDR3 length: 15 residues. Losses at the gene ends were 7 bases for V and 2 bases for J; bases not matched to a gene: 10. CDR1 and CDR2 (germline): SGDLS, YYNGEE. CDR3 loop: CASASTSGETYEQYF. DNA for the CDR3: TGTGCCAGCGCCTCGACTAGCGGAGAAACCTACGAGCAGTACTTC.

A word on this clonotype: Compared with germline, one end of the junction differs, possibly owing to a read error. The chain employs TRBV6-5 and TRBJ2-1, with D perhaps matching TRBD2 (6 bases). The length of the CDR3 is 16 residues. Germline CDR1 MNHEY, CDR2 SVGAGI. CDR3 in DNA: TGTGCCAGCAGTTACTCTGGGGAGGTGGGGTACAATGAGCGGTTCTTC. Protein product: CASSYSGEVGYNERFF.

The J gene is TRBJ2-5, the V gene TRBV7-2; D unresolved. The CDR3 sequence is 15 residues long. Trimming took 0 bases from V and 0 from J, leaving 8 bases between them. Per germline, CDR1 SGHTA and CDR2 FQGNSA. CDR3 loop: CASSLAYADQETQYF. CDR3 nucleotides: TGTGCCAGCAGCTTAGCGTATGCTGACCAAGAGACCCAGTACTTC.

The genes are TRBV6-1 and TRBJ1-3, with D maybe TRBD1 (6 bases). Trimming removed 6 bases at V and 0 bases at J, with 9 bases between. In germline, CDR1 is MNHNS, CDR2 SASEGT. CDR3 length: 14 residues. CDR3 protein: CASRGGGSGNTIYF. The CDR3 DNA is TGTGCCAGCAGGGGGGGCGGCTCTGGAAACACCATATATTTT.

The chain couples TRBV11-2 to TRBJ2-2; no clear D gene. The V and J ends lost 2 bases and 7 bases respectively, with 8 bases between them. The CDR3 loop spans 13 amino acids. The germline CDR1 and CDR2 sequences are SGHAT and FQNNGV. The CDR3 here is CASSLNLVGELFF. DNA of the CDR3: TGTGCCAGCAGCTTAAATCTAGTCGGGGAGCTGTTTTTT.

The rearrangement links TRBV14 to TRBJ1-1; 7 nucleotides line up with TRBD1. The CDR3 covers 15 residues. V shed 1 base, J shed 11 bases, and the junction held 13 bases outside the gene matches. Looked up from germline, CDR1 is SGHDN and CDR2 is FVKESK. The CDR3 reads CASSQGTGADGRAFF. In DNA form, the CDR3 reads TGTGCCAGCAGCCAAGGCACAGGGGCCGACGGCCGGGCTTTCTTT.

This chain connects TRBV6-5 to TRBJ1-3; D unresolved. V lost 2 bases and J 0 bases, leaving 5 bases between the germline ends. The CDR3 length is 14 residues. Per the germline V gene, CDR1 is MNHEY and CDR2 is SVGAGI. The CDR3 protein is CASSYEHSGNTIYF. For the CDR3, the DNA is TGTGCCAGCAGTTACGAGCACTCTGGAAACACCATATATTTT.

This clonotype occurred a few times. The chain joins TRBV20-1 to TRBJ2-7; D is perhaps TRBD1 or TRBD2 (5 bases each). CDR1 DFQATT and CDR2 SNEGSKA come from the germline V gene (reference sequence). The V end was cut by 7 bases, the J end by 3 bases, with 10 bases between. The CDR3 loop spans 11 amino acids. DNA for the CDR3: TGCAGTGGGGACGGACTCTACGAGCAGTACTTC. It yields the protein CSGDGLYEQYF.

V gene TRBV20-1 combines with J gene TRBJ2-4; the D gene is possibly TRBD1 (5 bases). V was pared by 3 bases and J by 2 bases, with 11 bases between. CDR1 is DFQATT and CDR2 is SNEGSKA in the germline V gene (reference sequence). The CDR3 loop spans 14 amino acids. Here the CDR3 DNA reads TGCAGTGCTAGGCCCGACAGTTCCAAAAACATTCAGTACTTC. It yields the protein CSARPDSSKNIQYF.

Regarding this clonotype: This may come from a read error, since a much larger clone is one base off. The chain carries TRBV3-1 and TRBJ2-7; D might be TRBD1 or TRBD2, each matching 5 bases. The CDR3 runs 14 residues. Germline V lookup: CDR1 LGHDT, CDR2 YNNKEL (reference sequence). The CDR3 spells CVSSQPTPGSEQYF. The CDR3 DNA is TGTGTCAGCAGCCAACCGACCCCAGGGAGCGAGCAGTACTTC.

The gene calls are TRBV27 and TRBJ2-5; TRBD1 aligns across 7 bases. The J call may be faulty, since TRBJ2-7 better matches the DNA end. Looked up from germline, CDR1 is MNHEY and CDR2 is SMNVEV (reference sequence). The CDR3 extends over 14 amino acids. In DNA form, the CDR3 reads TGTGCCAATAGTGACAGGGCACGATTCTACGAGCAGTACTTC. This translates into CANSDRARFYEQYF.

The chain is built from TRBV27 and TRBJ2-1; 10 bases match TRBD2. This CDR3 region has 16 residues. The J segment lost 1 base and the V segment lost 5 bases, leaving 5 bases of the junction unmatched. CDR1 and CDR2 from the germline V gene are MNHEY and SMNVEV (reference sequence). The CDR3 DNA is TGTGCCAGCAGTCTCCCACTAGCGGGGTCCTACAATGAGCAGTTCTTC. Its protein is CASSLPLAGSYNEQFF.

This clonotype was recorded a few times. The rearrangement uses TRBV3-1 and TRBJ2-1; TRBD2 aligns across 7 bases. Germline trimming cut 2 bases from V and 0 bases from J; bases unmatched to any gene: 7. Germline V gene data show CDR1 as LGHDT and CDR2 as YNNKEL (reference sequence). The CDR3 totals 17 residues. Here the CDR3 DNA reads TGTGCCAGCAGCCAACCTCGGACTAGTAGCTCCTACAATGAGCAGTTCTTC. It encodes CASSQPRTSSSYNEQFF.